These T cell receptor beta chains were read from a single sample in a study of response to subunit inactivated influenza vaccine. TCRdb recomputed calls from the RT-PCR reads with MiXCR, one row per CDR3 protein. The data hold 500,000 to 550,000 distinct CDR3 sequences, with under 25% observed a single time. Separately, the same data were catalogued under a study of T cells expressing NK-cell markers.

Sequencing was performed on CD4+ T cells sorted from PBMCs, taken roughly 13 days after vaccination. Every receptor here comes from a man aged 50 to 59 who received an inactivated influenza vaccine. The CDR3 runs from the conserved cysteine through the conserved F or W. The order of the fields is D gene, clone size, J gene, V gene, CDR3 DNA, CDR3 protein. A D gene is named only where the DNA matches it firmly. Only some rows state a clone size, as once, few, many or a class for expanded clones.

.	.	TRBJ2-1	TRBV3-1	TGTGCCAGCAGCCAAGGCCCGCTCCTGAGAAACAATGAGCAGTTCTTC	CASSQGPLLRNNEQFF
.	.	TRBJ2-7	TRBV11-1	TGTGCCAGCAGCTTAGCCGGTACTCGTCAGGGACGGACCTCACTTCGGCAGTACTTC	CASSLAGTRQGRTSLRQYF
TRBD2	.	TRBJ2-7	TRBV2	TGTGCCAGCAGTGGTGCGGGAGGGCCTATCTACGAGCAGTACTTC	CASSGAGGPIYEQYF
TRBD1	few	TRBJ1-1	TRBV29-1	TGCAGCGTACGGGACAGGGTGAGAGCCACTGAAGCTTTCTTT	CSVRDRVRATEAFF
.	few	TRBJ1-5	TRBV6-1	TGTGCCAGCAGTGAGTGGGGCCATAGCAATCAGCCCCAGCATTTT	CASSEWGHSNQPQHF
TRBD2	.	TRBJ2-1	TRBV11-2	TGTGCCAGCAGCCGAAGAGCAATAGCGGGCCTATCCTACAATGAGCAGTTCTTC	CASSRRAIAGLSYNEQFF
.	.	TRBJ1-2	TRBV7-2	TGTGCCAGCAGGAGCAGGGGCGGCTATGGCTACACCTTC	CASRSRGGYGYTF
.	many	TRBJ1-1	TRBV20-1	TGCAGTGCTAGAGGGGGGCGCACTGAAGCTTTCTTT	CSARGGRTEAFF
.	.	TRBJ2-5	TRBV20-1	TGCAGTGCTAGAGCCCATCATTTAACGGAGACCCAGTACTTC	CSARAHHLTETQYF
.	.	TRBJ1-2	TRBV29-1	TGCAGCGTTGGCGGGAGGCAACTTAACTATGGCTACACCTTC	CSVGGRQLNYGYTF
TRBD1	few	TRBJ1-5	TRBV9	TGTGCCAGCAGCAGAGGACAGGGGGCTCAGCCCCAGCATTTT	CASSRGQGAQPQHF
.	.	TRBJ2-1	TRBV6-5	TGTGCCAGCAGTTACCGCGGGGGCAGGAATGAGCAGTTCTTC	CASSYRGGRNEQFF
.	few	TRBJ1-1	TRBV14	TGTGCCAGCAGCGCTTATCGGGCGGCTGAAGCTTTCTTT	CASSAYRAAEAFF
.	few	TRBJ2-7	TRBV5-1	TGCGCCAGCAGCTTGGGGTTCTCGGGGGGCGGCTACGAGCAGTACTTC	CASSLGFSGGGYEQYF
.	few	TRBJ2-2	TRBV18	TGTGCCAGCTCACCACCAGGCGTTCTTACCGGGGAGCTGTTTTTT	CASSPPGVLTGELFF
.	.	TRBJ2-3	TRBV9	TGTGCCAGCAGCCCCCCAAGGGGTCGGGAGAGCACAGATACGCAGTATTTT	CASSPPRGRESTDTQYF
TRBD2	few	TRBJ2-7	TRBV9	TGTGCCAGCAGCGTAGGGCGGGAGGGCCGAAACTACGAGCAGTACTTC	CASSVGREGRNYEQYF
.	.	TRBJ2-1	TRBV18	TGTGCCAGCTCGCCCGGCACCTGGGGGGCCGACAATGAGCAGTTCTTC	CASSPGTWGADNEQFF
TRBD2	many	TRBJ2-2	TRBV7-8	TGTGCCAGCAGACGACTAGCGGGGTTCACCGGGGAGCTGTTTTTT	CASRRLAGFTGELFF
.	few	TRBJ1-2	TRBV28	TGTGCCAGCAGTTTTAATAACTATGGCTACACCTTC	CASSFNNYGYTF
.	.	TRBJ1-5	TRBV20-1	TGCAGTGCTAGAGATATGAACGATCGGCCCCAGCATTTT	CSARDMNDRPQHF